This T cell receptor beta chain comes out of a study of shared clonotypes between healthy human individuals. Whole-study findings and limits: In general, naive subsets displayed greater estimated richness than memory subsets did. Sampling used blood alone; tissue repertoires probably differ.

TCRdb's table, derived via immunoSEQ multiplex PCR, lists solely in-frame clones and lacks some. The sample records 2 million to 2.5 million clones, 85% to 95% being singletons. From germline, CDR1 is LNHNV and CDR2 YYDKDF (reference sequence). Trimming removed 0 bases from V and 4 bases from J, with 12 bases in between. The CDR3 length is 15 residues. About this clone itself: Antigen specificity is unknown.

This TCR derives from a man between 18 and 29 years old in good health. Some clones in this sample may be carry-over from other donors' samples. Material for sequencing was naive CD4+ T cells from PBMCs. Subset specified: CD45RA+ positively selected. The chain joins TRBV15 to TRBJ1-2; no clear D. The CDR3 reads CATSRDPPHAYGYTF. CDR3 coding DNA: TGTGCCACCAGCAGAGATCCCCCGCACGCCTATGGCTACACCTTC.